These T cell receptor beta chains were read from a single sample in a study of cytomegalovirus exposure and HLA in healthy donors. The assay was immunoSEQ multiplex PCR, and TCRdb's table has in-frame clones only and misses some. Among 180,000 or so clones, 80% to 90% were seen once, and the ten largest hold about 9.3%. Specimen: PBMCs. These receptors originate from a man younger than 30 in good health and CMV-seropositive. The CDR3 runs from the conserved cysteine through the conserved F or W. A D gene is named only where the DNA matches it firmly. Clone size is not always given. Where it is, it says once, few, many or a class for expanded clones.

>TRBV6-4|-|TRBJ1-2|-
TGTGCCAGCAGTGACTCGAGGGGGAGTTATGGCTACACCTTC
CASSDSRGSYGYTF
>TRBV30|TRBD1|TRBJ2-5|-
TGTGCCTGGAGTGCCAGGGGGCTAGGTAGAGAGACCCAGTACTTC
CAWSARGLGRETQYF
>TRBV7-8|-|TRBJ2-6|-
TGTGCCAGCAGCTTAAATCCCACGAGCAACGTCCTGACTTTC
CASSLNPTSNVLTF
>TRBV6-1|-|TRBJ1-1|once
TGTGCCAGCAACGACGGCCAGGGGTCTGAAGCTTTCTTT
CASNDGQGSEAFF
>TRBV7-2|-|TRBJ1-1|-
TGTGCCAGCAGGAAACAGGTTGAAGCTTTCTTT
CASRKQVEAFF
>TRBV5-4|-|TRBJ2-7|-
TGTGCCAGCAGGCCTGATAGCTCCTACGAGCAGTACTTC
CASRPDSSYEQYF
>TRBV30|TRBD1|TRBJ2-7|-
TGTGCCTCCCTGGGACAGGGAACCTACGAGCAGTACTTC
CASLGQGTYEQYF
>TRBV10-3|TRBD2|TRBJ2-3|-
TGTGCCATCAGTGCTCGGGGGGGCACAGATACGCAGTATTTT
CAISARGGTDTQYF
>TRBV6-1|-|TRBJ2-2|-
TGTGCCAGCCCCGGGTCCGGGGAGCTGTTTTTT
CASPGSGELFF
>TRBV7-8|-|TRBJ1-6|-
TGTGCCAGCAGCTGGGGAGGGGAGGCTTCACCCCTCCACTTT
CASSWGGEASPLHF
>TRBV11-2|-|TRBJ2-5|-
TGTGCCAGCAGCTTAGAGGGCCCGATAGAGACCCAGTACTTC
CASSLEGPIETQYF
>TRBV30|TRBD1|TRBJ1-2|-
TGTGCCTGGAGTGCCCTAACAGGGGTCGGCGGCTACACCTTC
CAWSALTGVGGYTF
>TRBV27|TRBD1|TRBJ2-7|-
TGTGCCAGCGGCCTGACAGGGAACCCCTTCTACGAGCAGTACTTC
CASGLTGNPFYEQYF
>TRBV9|TRBD1|TRBJ2-7|-
TGTGCCAGCAGCCCTAGCCGGGACAGGATATACGAGCAGTACTTC
CASSPSRDRIYEQYF
>TRBV5-8|TRBD1|TRBJ1-1|-
TGTGCCAGCAGCTTGGGGGACAGGGGGCGAGGTGAAGCTTTCTTT
CASSLGDRGRGEAFF
>TRBV5-1|TRBD1|TRBJ1-2|-
TGCGCCAGCAGCCTGGACAGGGTGTTGGGCTACACCTTC
CASSLDRVLGYTF
>TRBV30|-|TRBJ1-3|-
TGTGCCTGGAGTGTACGTCTAGACTCTGGAAACACCATATATTTT
CAWSVRLDSGNTIYF
>TRBV5-5|TRBD1|TRBJ1-2|-
TGTGCCAGCAGCTTGGGGCAGGGGGTCTATGGCTACACCTTC
CASSLGQGVYGYTF
>TRBV6-5|-|TRBJ2-4|-
TGTGCCAGCAGTAACCCGGGGTTCAAAAACATTCAGTACTTC
CASSNPGFKNIQYF
>TRBV19|TRBD1|TRBJ1-1|-
TGTGCCAGTAGTGCCCGACAGGGGGTGAACACTGAAGCTTTCTTT
CASSARQGVNTEAFF
>TRBV7-7|-|TRBJ2-7|-
TGTGCTAGCAGCGTCAGTCTAGCGAACTACGAGCAGTACTTC
CASSVSLANYEQYF
>TRBV4-1|-|TRBJ2-1|-
TGCGCCAGCAGCCAAGATAATGCTGGGGCATACAATGAGCAGTTCTTC
CASSQDNAGAYNEQFF
>TRBV4-1|TRBD1|TRBJ1-1|-
TGCGCCAGCAGTCCGGGACAGACAAATTATTTTGAAGCTTTCTTT
CASSPGQTNYFEAFF
>TRBV4-3|-|TRBJ1-3|-
TGCGCCAGCAGCCAAGATACCAGCTCTGGAAACACCATATATTTT
CASSQDTSSGNTIYF
>TRBV10-1|TRBD2|TRBJ2-3|-
TGCGCCAGCAGTGACCGTGTCCTAGCGGGGGGGACAGATACGCAGTATTTT
CASSDRVLAGGTDTQYF
>TRBV27|-|TRBJ1-4|-
TGTGCCAGCAGTTTGTCACCCCTCCCCAGGCATGAAAAACTGTTTTTT
CASSLSPLPRHEKLFF
>TRBV30|-|TRBJ1-4|-
TGTGCCTGGGGACAGCCCGGGGCAACTAATGAAAAACTGTTTTTT
CAWGQPGATNEKLFF
>TRBV4-1|TRBD2|TRBJ2-7|-
TGCGCCAGCAGCCAATCGGCCGGGACTAGCGGGGGCCCAGATTGGGAGCAGTACTTC
CASSQSAGTSGGPDWEQYF
>TRBV4-3|TRBD1|TRBJ2-1|-
TGCGCCAGCAGCCAAGACCGGGGACAGGACGGTGAGCAGTTCTTC
CASSQDRGQDGEQFF
>TRBV27|TRBD1|TRBJ2-7|-
TGTGCCAGCAGCCGCAGGGGACAGGTCGGATACGAGCAGTACTTC
CASSRRGQVGYEQYF
>TRBV4-3|TRBD1|TRBJ1-3|few
TGCGCCAGCAGCCGGGACAGGGGGACTGGAAACACCATATATTTT
CASSRDRGTGNTIYF
>TRBV6-5|-|TRBJ1-2|-
TGTGCCAGCAGTTACGTCCAGGCAACGAACTATGGCTACACCTTC
CASSYVQATNYGYTF
>TRBV5-5|TRBD1|TRBJ1-2|-
TGTGCCAGCAGCTTGGCAGGACAGGGAGGGGGGTATGGCTACACCTTC
CASSLAGQGGGYGYTF
>TRBV27|TRBD2|TRBJ2-7|-
TGTGCCAGCAGTCACTCATTGACTAGCGGGAACTACGAGCAGTACTTC
CASSHSLTSGNYEQYF
>TRBV9|TRBD1|TRBJ1-6|-
TGTGCCAGCAGCACAGGGGGAAATTCACCCCTCCACTTT
CASSTGGNSPLHF
>TRBV2|-|TRBJ1-6|-
TGTGCCAGCAGTCAGGTTAATTCACCCCTCCACTTT
CASSQVNSPLHF
>TRBV6-5|TRBD2|TRBJ2-1|-
TGTGCCAGCAACCCGGGGGGCTACAATGAGCAGTTCTTC
CASNPGGYNEQFF
>TRBV6-5|-|TRBJ2-7|-
TGTGCCAGCAGTTACTCGAAGGTAGCCGCCTACGAGCAGTACTTC
CASSYSKVAAYEQYF
>TRBV6-1|-|TRBJ2-6|-
TGTGCCAGCAGTGGGGGGACTTCTGGGGCCAACGTCCTGACTTTC
CASSGGTSGANVLTF
>TRBV28|-|TRBJ1-5|-
TGTGCCAGCAGTTTGGGGGGGTCCAGGGGAACGTTAAATCAGCCCCAGCATTTT
CASSLGGSRGTLNQPQHF